The TCR beta chain described here comes from a study (dated by TCRdb to between 2015 and 2016). Receptor amplification or capture employed RT-PCR. These reads were obtained on an Illumina MiSeq. TCRdb itself trimmed the public reads at Q25 with fastp, ran MiXCR and retained productive beta chains. When rows share a CDR3 protein, they turn into one entry using the most common DNA and genes. Across this sample there are about 680,000 distinct CDR3 sequences, with approximately 14% seen only once. The top ten clones comprise 3.6% of the sample. In regard to this clonotype: What antigen it recognizes has not been identified. This may arise from a read error, as a much more abundant clone is one base away.

The germline V gene (reference sequence) supplies CDR1 MNHNY and CDR2 SVGAGI. The cysteine opens and the phenylalanine closes a CDR3 of 12 amino acids. Kept here is only the CDR3 DNA, which spans 36 bases and is read in frame from base 1. Relative to germline, V is 1 base shorter and J is 4 bases shorter, with 4 bases between their ends. This TCR came from a female donor in good health, serving as a healthy control. Sequencing input: memory CD4+ T cells from blood. This chain joins TRBV6-6 to TRBJ1-1, with the D gene not confidently named. The CDR3 loop reads CASSYCGTEAFF. The DNA sequence is TGTGCCAGCAGTTACTGTGGCACTGAAGCTTTCTTT.